The next 7 T cell receptor beta chains were all read from a single sample in a study of T cells in Graves' hyperthyroidism and ophthalmopathy. Researchers amplified the TCR beta CDR3 regions from RNA transcripts. The HTBI primer set was used in a first-round RT-PCR of the TCR CDR3. TCRdb fed the multiplex PCR reads into MiXCR, producing one record per CDR3 protein. Of 300,000 to 450,000 distinct CDR3 sequences listed, around 13% are singletons. Sequencing was done on a sample of blood. These receptors were taken from a woman aged 60-75 years with Graves' hyperthyroidism.

This clonotype was detected many times. This sequence joins TRBV11-2 and TRBJ2-5, with 7 nucleotides matching TRBD1. After removal of 2 bases from V and 3 bases from J, the junction contained 9 bases not matched to a gene. This CDR3 has 16 amino acids. The germline CDR1 and CDR2 sequences are SGHAT and FQNNGV. In nucleotides, the CDR3 is TGTGCCAGCAGCTTACATTTAGACAGGGTTAAAGAGACCCAGTACTTC. The encoded protein is CASSLHLDRVKETQYF.

This clonotype was detected a few times. The chain joins TRBV18 to TRBJ1-6, with TRBD1 matching over 8 bases. Trimming at V came to 4 bases and at J to 6 bases, leaving 5 bases not matched to a gene. The CDR3 is made up of 15 amino acids. In germline, CDR1 is KGHSH, CDR2 LQKENI. Here the CDR3 DNA reads TGTGCCAGCTCACAGGACAGGGATGGTAATTCACCCCTCCACTTT. Its translation: CASSQDRDGNSPLHF.

In its sample, this clonotype was seen many times. The J gene is TRBJ2-3, the V gene TRBV12-3 or TRBV12-4, with 8 bases that match TRBD2. The length of the CDR3 is 16 residues. V lost 1 base and J lost 0; bases outside the gene matches: 3. The CDR3 here is CASSLGASGSTDTQYF. The CDR3 bases are TGTGCCAGCAGTTTAGGGGCTAGCGGGAGCACAGATACGCAGTATTTT.

The table lists this clonotype with many counts. V is TRBV2 and J is TRBJ2-1; 10 positions match TRBD2. CDR1 is SNHLY, CDR2 FYNNEI, per germline. The length of the CDR3 is 14 residues. V trimming: 6 bases; J trimming: 6 bases; junction bases outside the gene matches: 5. CDR3 loop: CASSRAGGGNEQFF. The CDR3 DNA reads TGTGCCAGCAGCAGAGCGGGAGGGGGCAATGAGCAGTTCTTC.

The chain recombines TRBV19 with TRBJ1-2, with TRBD1 as a possible D gene (6 bases). The CDR3 has 17 amino acids. Trimming took 2 bases from V and 7 from J, leaving 23 bases between them. Germline-derived CDR1 and CDR2 are LNHDA and SQIVND (reference sequence). The CDR3 loop reads CASSISGQGLQFSGYTF. As DNA, the CDR3 is TGTGCCAGTAGTATATCCGGCCAGGGGCTCCAATTCTCTGGCTACACCTTC.

This clonotype was counted at least ten times. The rearrangement joins TRBV4-1 to TRBJ2-7; D possibly corresponds to TRBD2 (6 bases). Germline V gives CDR1 MGHRA, CDR2 YSYEKL. The CDR3 is made up of 17 amino acids. V was clipped by 5 bases and J by 0 bases, with 20 bases between them. This CDR3 is CASSSTRAGRVSYEQYF. The CDR3 DNA sequence: TGCGCCAGCAGCTCAACCCGCGCGGGACGCGTCTCCTACGAGCAGTACTTC.

This clonotype has at least ten counts. The chain joins TRBV6-6 to TRBJ1-1; no clear D gene. Per the germline V gene, CDR1 is MNHNY and CDR2 is SVGAGI (reference sequence). The V and J ends lost 2 bases and 3 bases respectively, with 13 bases between them. CDR3 length: 15 residues. The CDR3, as DNA: TGTGCCAGCAGTTACCAAATTGGGCAGTACACTGAAGCTTTCTTT. The encoded protein is CASSYQIGQYTEAFF.